This is a list of T cell receptor beta chains from one sample in a study of OX40 agonist ivuxolimab in advanced cancers. Assay: immunoSEQ multiplex PCR; the TCRdb copy retains only in-frame clones and omits some. This table has some 50,000 clones, 75% to 85% appearing once. Sequenced here: CD4+ or CD8+ T cells sorted from blood, sampled in a trial of the OX40 agonist ivuxolimab. The receptors stem from an adult with an advanced solid tumor such as melanoma, head and neck, liver or kidney cancer. Both conserved end residues are part of each CDR3. The D gene is left open where the match is weak. Only part of the rows carry a size: once, few, many, or a class if the clone is expanded.

>TRBV7-6|-|TRBJ1-4|-
CASSLEGDEKLFF
TGTGCCAGCAGCTTAGAAGGCGATGAAAAACTGTTTTTT
>TRBV11-2|TRBD2|TRBJ2-3|-
CASSLVGGGESDTQYF
TGTGCCAGCAGCTTAGTGGGCGGGGGGGAATCAGATACGCAGTATTTT
>TRBV5-1|TRBD1|TRBJ1-1|-
CASSGDRGSEAFF
TGCGCCAGCAGCGGGGACAGGGGATCTGAAGCTTTCTTT
>TRBV4-2|-|TRBJ1-2|few
CASSQESGALMRGYTF
TGTGCCAGCAGCCAAGAATCGGGGGCCCTAATGAGGGGCTACACCTTC
>TRBV5-4|-|TRBJ2-7|-
CASSTGGREYEQYF
TGTGCCAGCAGCACAGGAGGCAGGGAGTACGAGCAGTACTTC
>TRBV11-2|-|TRBJ1-2|-
CASSQNTGIYGYTF
TGTGCCAGCAGCCAGAATACAGGGATTTATGGCTACACCTTC
>TRBV19|TRBD1|TRBJ1-5|-
CASSADRASYQPQHF
TGTGCCAGTAGTGCCGACAGGGCCTCCTATCAGCCCCAGCATTTT
>TRBV28|-|TRBJ1-1|few
CASRRVYTEAFF
TGTGCCAGCCGCAGGGTGTACACTGAAGCTTTCTTT
>TRBV13|-|TRBJ2-7|few
CASSPIRDGYEQYF
TGTGCCAGCAGCCCTATCCGGGACGGCTACGAGCAGTACTTC
>TRBV6-1|TRBD1|TRBJ1-1|-
CASSVTGTNTEAFF
TGTGCCAGCAGCGTGACAGGGACCAACACTGAAGCTTTCTTT
>TRBV11-2|TRBD1|TRBJ2-5|-
CASSPRDRAGRKYF
TGTGCCAGCAGCCCGCGGGACAGGGCTGGTCGGAAGTACTTC
>TRBV5-1|-|TRBJ1-2|-
CASSQNAGSGNYGYTF
TGCGCCAGCAGCCAAAATGCGGGCTCGGGGAACTATGGCTACACCTTC
>TRBV4-1|-|TRBJ2-7|-
CASSHQEGTIGEQYF
TGCGCCAGCAGCCACCAAGAAGGGACAATCGGCGAGCAGTACTTC
>TRBV2|TRBD1|TRBJ2-1|-
CASRRTGFYNEQFF
TGTGCCAGCAGGCGGACAGGGTTTTACAATGAGCAGTTCTTC
>TRBV19|-|TRBJ1-1|-
CASSTPDSLNTEAFF
TGTGCCAGTAGTACCCCGGACAGTTTGAACACTGAAGCTTTCTTT
>TRBV5-1|-|TRBJ1-2|-
CASTPGARGRSGNYGYTF
TGCGCCAGCACTCCGGGGGCCAGGGGACGTTCAGGAAACTATGGCTACACCTTC
>TRBV11-3|TRBD1|TRBJ2-7|-
CASTSGQRTYEQYF
TGTGCCAGCACTTCGGGACAGAGAACCTACGAGCAGTACTTC
>TRBV10-3|-|TRBJ1-5|-
CAISRDSNQPQHF
TGTGCCATCAGCCGGGACAGCAATCAGCCCCAGCATTTT
>TRBV27|TRBD1|TRBJ1-1|-
CASRPWDSGGTEAFF
TGTGCCAGCAGACCCTGGGACAGCGGAGGCACTGAAGCTTTCTTT
>TRBV19|-|TRBJ1-1|-
CASSIVRILSNTEAFF
TGTGCCAGTAGTATAGTTCGGATCCTATCGAACACTGAAGCTTTCTTT
>TRBV5-1|-|TRBJ1-4|once
CASSLEGPGVAEKLFF
TGCGCCAGCAGCCTGGAGGGTCCGGGGGTGGCTGAAAAACTGTTTTTT
>TRBV10-1|TRBD1|TRBJ2-7|-
CASSPPGGIYEQYF
TGCGCCAGCAGTCCCCCAGGGGGAATTTACGAGCAGTACTTC
>TRBV27|-|TRBJ2-7|-
CASSRGQNYVEQYF
TGTGCCAGCAGTAGGGGTCAAAACTACGTGGAGCAGTACTTC
>TRBV5-1|TRBD1|TRBJ1-2|-
CASSSGQGPLGGYTF
TGCGCCAGCAGTTCAGGACAGGGGCCCCTCGGTGGCTACACCTTC
>TRBV18|-|TRBJ1-3|-
CASSPGAPGNTIYF
TGTGCCAGCTCACCGGGTGCGCCTGGAAACACCATATATTTT
>TRBV6-1|-|TRBJ2-1|few
CASSGDLDSYNEQFF
TGTGCCAGCTCAGGGGATCTGGACTCCTACAATGAGCAGTTCTTC
>TRBV5-8|-|TRBJ2-1|-
CASSQGEAYNEQFF
TGTGCCAGCAGCCAGGGTGAGGCCTACAATGAGCAGTTCTTC
>TRBV19|-|TRBJ2-2|-
CASTHEPNTGELFF
TGTGCCAGCACTCACGAACCGAACACCGGGGAGCTGTTTTTT
>TRBV19|-|TRBJ2-7|-
CASSQGGYEQYF
TGTGCCAGTAGTCAAGGGGGCTACGAGCAGTACTTC
>TRBV28|-|TRBJ1-6|few
CASRGQSNSPLHF
TGTGCCAGCAGAGGACAGTCGAATTCACCCCTCCACTTT
>TRBV29-1|-|TRBJ2-5|-
CSVEEETQYF
TGCAGCGTTGAGGAAGAGACCCAGTACTTC
>TRBV7-2|-|TRBJ2-7|-
CASSLGGGSAYEQYF
TGTGCCAGCAGCTTAGGTGGTGGCAGCGCCTACGAGCAGTACTTC
>TRBV5-4|-|TRBJ1-6|-
CASSKQGGTYNSPLHF
TGTGCCAGCAGCAAACAGGGAGGAACCTATAATTCACCCCTCCACTTT
>TRBV6-1|TRBD1|TRBJ2-1|once
CASSADRDSYNEQFF
TGTGCCAGCAGTGCGGACAGGGACTCCTACAATGAGCAGTTCTTC
>TRBV5-4|TRBD1|TRBJ1-1|-
CASSIQGEGTEAFF
TGTGCCAGCAGCATACAGGGGGAGGGCACTGAAGCTTTCTTT
>TRBV19|-|TRBJ1-1|-
CASSMGQRDEAFF
TGTGCCAGTAGTATGGGGCAGCGAGATGAAGCTTTCTTT
>TRBV7-2|TRBD1|TRBJ1-5|-
CASSDYFGPGTVNQPQHF
TGTGCCAGCAGCGATTATTTTGGCCCCGGGACAGTCAATCAGCCCCAGCATTTT
>TRBV28|-|TRBJ2-5|-
CASSSDRDTEETQYF
TGTGCCAGCAGTTCCGACCGGGACACCGAAGAGACCCAGTACTTC
>TRBV10-1|-|TRBJ2-3|-
CASRESTDTQYF
TGCGCCAGTCGGGAGAGCACAGATACGCAGTATTTT
>TRBV6-5|-|TRBJ1-1|-
CASSLSWGNTEAFF
TGTGCCAGCAGCCTAAGTTGGGGGAACACTGAAGCTTTCTTT
>TRBV6-5|TRBD1|TRBJ2-7|few
CASSEGQGVTEQYF
TGTGCCAGCAGCGAGGGACAGGGGGTTACCGAGCAGTACTTC
>TRBV19|-|TRBJ1-2|-
CASSMLQDYGYTF
TGTGCCAGTAGTATGTTGCAGGACTATGGCTACACCTTC
>TRBV4-1|-|TRBJ1-5|-
CASSPSQGDGQPQHF
TGCGCCAGCAGCCCCTCCCAGGGAGATGGTCAGCCCCAGCATTTT
>TRBV5-8|TRBD1|TRBJ1-5|-
CASSQGTGGSQPQHF
TGTGCCAGCAGCCAAGGGACAGGGGGTAGTCAGCCCCAGCATTTT
>TRBV27|TRBD1|TRBJ1-1|-
CASSYQGQGSTEAFF
TGTGCCAGCAGCTATCAGGGACAGGGAAGCACTGAAGCTTTCTTT
>TRBV10-3|TRBD1|TRBJ2-3|once
CAIRDREDTQYF
TGTGCCATCCGGGACAGGGAAGATACGCAGTATTTT
>TRBV5-1|-|TRBJ2-3|-
CASSLAGPATDTQYF
TGCGCCAGCAGCTTGGCCGGGCCAGCCACCGATACGCAGTATTTT
>TRBV7-8|-|TRBJ1-5|-
CASSPLSGGSNQPQHF
TGTGCCAGCAGCCCTCTGTCGGGAGGAAGCAATCAGCCCCAGCATTTT
>TRBV9|TRBD1|TRBJ1-2|-
CASQDRGHYGYTF
TGTGCCAGCCAAGACAGGGGTCACTATGGCTACACCTTC